Each of the 18 T cell receptor beta chains below was sequenced from the same sample in a study of CD8 T cells in Susac syndrome. Random hexamers primed reverse transcription of 0.5 to 1 ug RNA. TCRdb reprocessed the immunoSEQ multiplex PCR reads via MiXCR and lists one record per CDR3 protein. The data show around 180,000 distinct CDR3 sequences, approximately 94% seen once. Sequencing was carried out using CD4+ T cells from PBMCs. These receptors originate from a human donor with Susac syndrome.

The chain has TRBV19 and TRBJ1-5, with unresolved D. Trimming took off 6 bases at V and 1 base at J, with 4 bases between the two ends. Per germline, CDR1 LNHDA and CDR2 SQIVND (reference sequence). The CDR3 spans 12 residues. The CDR3 sequence is CASRSSNQPQHF. CDR3 DNA sequence: TGTGCCAGTAGGTCGAGCAATCAGCCCCAGCATTTT.

The J gene is TRBJ2-1, the V gene TRBV12-3 or TRBV12-4, with a tentative D call TRBD1 (7 bases). The CDR3 length is 17 residues. Trimming pared 0 bases from V and 8 bases from J, leaving 20 bases between. The CDR3 loop is CASSLARGAGVLDEQFF. CDR3 DNA sequence: TGTGCCAGCAGTTTAGCCAGGGGGGCCGGAGTTTTGGATGAGCAGTTCTTC.

V is TRBV2 and J is TRBJ1-1; D gene uncertain. Germline loops: CDR1 SNHLY, CDR2 FYNNEI. The CDR3 covers 13 residues. V was cut by 2 bases and J by 4 bases, with 8 bases left in between. The CDR3 protein is CASSEREGTEAFF. The CDR3 DNA follows: TGTGCCAGCAGTGAAAGGGAAGGCACTGAAGCTTTCTTT.

The chain uses TRBV14 and TRBJ2-4; D perhaps matches TRBD1 (6 bases). This CDR3 is built from 14 residues. V lost 2 bases and J 10 bases, leaving 15 bases between the germline ends. Germline CDR1 is SGHDN and CDR2 is FVKESK. The CDR3 region has the DNA TGTGCCAGCAGCCAATCAGGGGCCCCATGGATTCAGTACTTC. Its translation is CASSQSGAPWIQYF.

The chain joins TRBV11-2 to TRBJ2-1, with 14 nucleotides matching TRBD2. V dropped 8 bases and J dropped 6; count of bases not matched to a gene: 6. The CDR3 spans 15 residues. The germline CDR1 and CDR2 sequences are SGHAT and FQNNGV. CDR3 nucleotides: TGTGCCAGCGGAAAGACTAGCGGGGGGGCCAATGAGCAGTTCTTC. Its translation: CASGKTSGGANEQFF.

The CDR3 DNA reads TGCAGTGCAGAGGCCGGGACAGGGTCTTCACCCCTCCACTTT. Encoded protein: CSAEAGTGSSPLHF. The J gene is TRBJ1-6, the V gene TRBV20-1; the match to TRBD1 covers 9 bases. Per germline, CDR1 DFQATT and CDR2 SNEGSKA (reference sequence). The V gene end was trimmed by 6 bases and the J gene end by 9 bases; junction bases not matched to a gene: 9. The CDR3 is made up of 14 amino acids.

This rearrangement joins TRBV9 to TRBJ2-5; possibly TRBD2 for D (7 bases). V lost 3 bases and J 4 bases, leaving 19 bases between the germline ends. CDR1 is SGDLS and CDR2 is YYNGEE in the germline V gene. The CDR3 is 16 residues long. The CDR3: CASSADAAGAGETQYF. The CDR3 DNA sequence: TGTGCCAGCAGCGCAGATGCCGCGGGGGCCGGAGAGACCCAGTACTTC.

A few counts support this clonotype. The chain uses TRBV29-1 and TRBJ2-7; 9 bases align to TRBD1. There are 13 residues in the CDR3. CDR1 is SQVTM, CDR2 ANQGSEA, per germline. With 6 bases clipped from V and 6 bases from J, the junction kept 9 bases outside the gene matches. The CDR3: CSVRDREYGEQYF. Written as DNA, the CDR3 is TGCAGCGTAAGGGACAGGGAATATGGCGAGCAGTACTTC.

J is TRBJ1-5 and V is TRBV6-2 or TRBV6-3; no clear D. This CDR3 has 15 residues. Trimming pared 0 bases from V and 3 bases from J, leaving 9 bases between. Per germline, CDR1 MNHEY and CDR2 SVGEGT. CDR3 sequence: CASSYSRTYNQPQHF. The DNA of the CDR3 is TGTGCCAGCAGTTACTCGAGGACGTACAATCAGCCCCAGCATTTT.

The chain carries TRBV6-5 and TRBJ2-7, with 10 bases fitting TRBD1. V trimming: 6 bases; J trimming: 2 bases; junction bases outside the gene matches: 7. The length of the CDR3 is 15 residues. CDR1 is MNHEY, CDR2 SVGAGI, per germline. CDR3 residues: CASRYSGTGAYEQYF. CDR3 coding DNA: TGTGCCAGCAGATATTCCGGGACAGGGGCCTACGAGCAGTACTTC.

The chain uses TRBV9 and TRBJ2-5; 7 bases match TRBD2. From germline, CDR1 is SGDLS and CDR2 YYNGEE. The CDR3 sequence is 17 residues long. The V segment lost 6 bases and the J segment 3 bases; nucleotides outside the gene matches: 17. Here the CDR3 reads CASILLREPGREETQYF. In DNA, the CDR3 is TGTGCCAGCATCCTACTCCGGGAGCCTGGGAGGGAAGAGACCCAGTACTTC.

The genes are TRBV6-2 or TRBV6-3 and TRBJ2-1, with a possible D match to TRBD2 (7 bases). Germline CDR1 is MNHEY and CDR2 is SVGEGT. V lost 11 bases, J lost 7 bases, and 12 bases lay in between. This CDR3 has 11 amino acids. CDR3 in DNA: TGTGCCGGGGGGGGGCGGAATGAGCAGTTCTTC. It translates to CAGGGRNEQFF.

This chain uses TRBV30 with TRBJ2-1; 10 bases align to TRBD2. V was pared by 8 bases and J by 5 bases, with 6 bases of the junction left unmatched. Germline CDR1 and CDR2: GTSNPN and SVGIG (reference sequence). There are 13 residues in the CDR3. DNA of the CDR3: TGTGCCGGCTCTAGCGGGGGAGACAATGAGCAGTTCTTC. Translated: CAGSSGGDNEQFF.

CDR3 protein: CASSQVGQVNGEAFF. In DNA, the CDR3 is TGTGCCAGCAGCCAAGTAGGACAGGTCAACGGTGAAGCTTTCTTT. The chain links TRBV4-2 to TRBJ1-1, with TRBD1 identical over 7 bases. The CDR3 totals 15 residues. V dropped 1 base and J dropped 7; count of bases not matched to a gene: 9. CDR1 and CDR2 from the germline V gene are LGHNA and YNFKEQ.

The J gene is TRBJ2-6, the V gene TRBV5-1; D uncertain. The length of the CDR3 is 16 residues. Germline CDR1 SGHRS, CDR2 YFSETQ. Trimming pared 4 bases from V and 0 bases from J, leaving 11 bases between. The CDR3 protein is CASSLQPSSGANVLTF. CDR3 in DNA: TGCGCCAGCAGCCTACAGCCTTCCTCTGGGGCCAACGTCCTGACTTTC.

The V and J genes are TRBV20-1 and TRBJ2-5; 7 bases align to TRBD1. Per germline, CDR1 DFQATT and CDR2 SNEGSKA (reference sequence). J gave up 7 bases and V 3 bases, and 8 bases lay outside the gene matches. This CDR3 contains 13 residues. The chain's CDR3 is CSARTGKDGTQYF. The CDR3 DNA is TGCAGTGCTAGGACAGGGAAGGATGGGACCCAGTACTTC.

This clonotype has a single count. One end of the junction varies from germline; a read error may be responsible. The chain uses TRBV7-7 and TRBJ2-1, with 8 bases matching TRBD1. This CDR3 comprises 13 residues. The germline CDR1 and CDR2 sequences are SSHAT and FNYEAQ (reference sequence). The CDR3 nucleotides read TGTGCTAGCAGCAAGACAGGGGCTGGTGAGCAGTTCTTC. It is translated as CASSKTGAGEQFF.

The chain couples TRBV19 to TRBJ2-1; D is perhaps TRBD1 or TRBD2 (6 bases each). Germline lookup yields CDR1 LNHDA and CDR2 SQIVND (reference sequence). This CDR3 contains 14 residues. Trimming removed 6 bases at V and 6 bases at J, with 15 bases between. Here the CDR3 DNA reads TGTGCCAGTAGGGGGGGCCTATTGGCCAATGAGCAGTTCTTC. Translating it yields CASRGGLLANEQFF. The full variable domain, in which reference TRBV19 and TRBJ2-1 provide the parts outside the CDR3, is DGGITQSPKYLFRKEGQNVTLSCEQNLNHDAMYWYRQDPGQGLRLIYYSQIVNDFQKGDIAEGYSVSREKKESFPLTVTSAQKNPTAFYLCASRGGLLANEQFFGPGTRLTVL.